A single sample is the source of the 4 T cell receptor beta chains below, sequenced in a study of monozygotic twins with inflammatory bowel disease (dated by TCRdb to the late 2010s). The library was built by means of 5' RACE. Instrument used: Illumina HiSeq 2500. The reads went through TCRdb reprocessing, and each CDR3 protein sequence gets one entry with no DNA. The sample table gives roughly 330,000 distinct CDR3 sequences. Approximately 2% of the sample goes to the ten largest clones. Sequencing was carried out using blood. The receptors shown here come from a human donor with ulcerative colitis or Crohn's disease, or a healthy co-twin of an affected twin (not recorded which).

The chain carries TRBV10-2 and TRBJ1-2. The CDR3 runs to 15 residues. Per the germline V gene, CDR1 is WSHSY and CDR2 is SAAADI. CDR3 in amino acids: CASSEFGRANYGYTF.

This rearrangement joins TRBV3-1 to TRBJ2-3; TCRdb's D call, TRBD2, is unchecked because there is no DNA. CDR3 length equals 18 residues. CDR1 LGHDT and CDR2 YNNKEL come from the germline V gene (reference sequence). The CDR3 loop reads CASRHTYTSGPSTDTQYF.

The chain uses TRBV10-3 and TRBJ1-1. This CDR3 is 13 amino acids long. Germline CDR1 reads ENHRY; CDR2 reads SYGVKD. CDR3 sequence: CASWRGSGTEAFF.

The rearrangement links TRBV6-2 or TRBV6-3 to TRBJ2-7; no DNA is available, so the TRBD1 call from TCRdb remains unchecked. Germline V gene sequence: CDR1 MNHEY, CDR2 SVGEGT. This CDR3 region has 15 residues. CDR3: CASSYPGQEDYEQYF.